The present T cell receptor beta chain was sequenced within a study of blood T cell repertoires in COVID-19. Study overall: The United States, Italy and Spain supplied acute and convalescent COVID-19 samples. From T cells, B-cell-depleted T cells, or PBMCs came the material, which was cDNA or gDNA.

The sample holds one count of this clone. Original handling: Nucleated cell number was recorded as an estimate derived from reference gene primer amplification. TCRdb's table, derived via immunoSEQ multiplex PCR, lists solely in-frame clones and lacks some. V, J and clone size were drawn from that table, and D and trimming were deduced from the DNA. The sample lists approximately 25,000 clones, 75% to 90% seen once, with 55% to 75% in the top ten. The V end lost 0 bases, the J end lost 7 bases, and 10 bases lay between the germline ends. The CDR3 totals 14 residues. Germline CDR1 SGHDT, CDR2 YYEEEE. J is TRBJ2-2 and V is TRBV5-6; D is unclear. The TCR sequence derives from an elderly woman with acute or convalescent COVID-19. Sequenced material: peripheral blood. Here the CDR3 DNA reads TGTGCCAGCAGCTTGGTGCGGCCCAGCGGGGAGCTGTTTTTT. This codes for CASSLVRPSGELFF.